The T cell receptor (beta chain) described here comes from a study of radiotherapy plus CTLA-4 blockade in lung cancer. Study in general: Objective responses were seen in 18% of patients, disease control in approximately 30%.

Assay used: immunoSEQ multiplex PCR; TCRdb lists only in-frame clones, some missing. The repertoire holds about 98,000 clones, around four fifths seen once, with around 3.5% in the top ten. Regarding the study as a whole: Reports identified early blood T cell clone dynamics, with interferon-beta, as the best response predictor. Subsequent to radiotherapy plus ipilimumab, tumor-derived TCR clones underwent expansion in blood.

Looked up from germline, CDR1 is SGHVS and CDR2 is FQNEAQ. This CDR3 contains 16 residues. V was pared by 5 bases and J by 4 bases, with 13 bases of the junction left unmatched. In the case of this clone: Its specificity is not known.

With ipilimumab providing CTLA-4 blockade, focal radiation was administered to patients who had chemo-refractory metastatic non-small-cell lung cancer. The source material was peripheral blood, sampled from a patient treated with radiotherapy plus ipilimumab. The rearrangement uses TRBV7-8 and TRBJ2-5, with 7 bases identical to TRBD1. The TCR was taken from a human donor with non-small cell lung cancer who had a partial response to radiotherapy plus ipilimumab. In DNA form, the CDR3 reads TGTGCCAGCAGCCCACGACAGGGTGCGCGGAGAGAGACCCAGTACTTC. Amino acid sequence: CASSPRQGARRETQYF. Using reference TRBV7-8 and TRBJ2-5 for the parts outside the CDR3, the full variable domain is GAGVSQSPRYKVAKRGQDVALRCDPISGHVSLFWYQQALGQGPEFLTYFQNEAQLDKSGLPSDRFFAERPEGSVSTLKIQRTQQEDSAVYLCASSPRQGARRETQYFGPGTRLLVL.